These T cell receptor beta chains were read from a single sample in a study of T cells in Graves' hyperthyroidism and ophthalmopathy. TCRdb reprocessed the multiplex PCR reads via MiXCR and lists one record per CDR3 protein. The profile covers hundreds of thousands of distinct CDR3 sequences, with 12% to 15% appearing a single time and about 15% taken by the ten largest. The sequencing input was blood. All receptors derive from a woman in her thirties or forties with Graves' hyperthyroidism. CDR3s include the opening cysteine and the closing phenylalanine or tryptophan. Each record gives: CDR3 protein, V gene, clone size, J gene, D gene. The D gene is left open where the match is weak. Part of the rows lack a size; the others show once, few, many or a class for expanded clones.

CDR3: CAWSVPVGAQHF; V: TRBV30; size: many; J: TRBJ1-5; D: NA
CDR3: CASSTKNTIYF; V: TRBV5-1; size: many; J: TRBJ1-3; D: NA
CDR3: CASSQDTRETQYF; V: TRBV3-1; size: NA; J: TRBJ2-5; D: NA
CDR3: CASSSPQAPLSYEQYF; V: TRBV11-3; size: few; J: TRBJ2-7; D: NA
CDR3: CASSPTPGLLLNEQFF; V: TRBV27; size: many; J: TRBJ2-1; D: TRBD2
CDR3: CASSLDRKLFF; V: TRBV7-8; size: NA; J: TRBJ1-4; D: NA
CDR3: CASSYAGTGTYEQYF; V: TRBV7-9; size: many; J: TRBJ2-7; D: TRBD1
CDR3: CASSLEDGREWPYEQYF; V: TRBV5-1; size: NA; J: TRBJ2-7; D: TRBD2
CDR3: CASSARQGTNYGYTF; V: TRBV9; size: NA; J: TRBJ1-2; D: TRBD1
CDR3: CASSTLAKVVEETQYF; V: TRBV2; size: many; J: TRBJ2-5; D: NA
CDR3: CATSDGRLGAKNEAFF; V: TRBV24-1; size: few; J: TRBJ1-1; D: NA
CDR3: CASSSYIYGYTF; V: TRBV11-2; size: many; J: TRBJ1-2; D: NA
CDR3: CASTAAGQPSYEQYF; V: TRBV6-1; size: many; J: TRBJ2-7; D: NA
CDR3: CASSYVSGGPNTGELFF; V: TRBV27; size: few; J: TRBJ2-2; D: TRBD2
CDR3: CSVEGGWDRGPDTQYF; V: TRBV29-1; size: once; J: TRBJ2-3; D: TRBD1
CDR3: CAWSITGPWGQPQHF; V: TRBV30; size: many; J: TRBJ1-5; D: NA
CDR3: CASSQPNSHEQYF; V: TRBV4-1; size: many; J: TRBJ2-7; D: NA
CDR3: CASSPRDRAKNIQYF; V: TRBV18; size: NA; J: TRBJ2-4; D: NA
CDR3: CASSVDPSETYEQYF; V: TRBV9; size: many; J: TRBJ2-7; D: NA
CDR3: CASSGGLAGERIGYEQYF; V: TRBV28; size: many; J: TRBJ2-7; D: TRBD2
CDR3: CASRELAGGGETQYF; V: TRBV6-2/TRBV6-3; size: NA; J: TRBJ2-5; D: TRBD2
CDR3: CAWSAQAGAYEQYF; V: TRBV30; size: many; J: TRBJ2-7; D: TRBD2
CDR3: CASSADRARTDTQYF; V: TRBV5-4; size: few; J: TRBJ2-3; D: TRBD1
CDR3: CASSPNWGDEQFF; V: TRBV7-3; size: many; J: TRBJ2-1; D: NA
CDR3: CASGFHTGALFTEAFF; V: TRBV12-5; size: many; J: TRBJ1-1; D: TRBD1
CDR3: CASSPERNYGYTF; V: TRBV13; size: many; J: TRBJ1-2; D: NA
CDR3: CASSLAGSNQPQHF; V: TRBV7-2; size: many; J: TRBJ1-5; D: NA
CDR3: CASRRQENTEAFF; V: TRBV7-9; size: few; J: TRBJ1-1; D: NA
CDR3: CSVGGGTGQRDYGYTF; V: TRBV29-1; size: few; J: TRBJ1-2; D: TRBD1
CDR3: CASSEFASGLGTQYF; V: TRBV25-1; size: NA; J: TRBJ2-5; D: TRBD2
CDR3: CASGRTGMDTGELFF; V: TRBV25-1; size: few; J: TRBJ2-2; D: TRBD1
CDR3: CATSDSRGPGEKLFF; V: TRBV24-1; size: NA; J: TRBJ1-4; D: TRBD1
CDR3: CASSEVVQAGELFF; V: TRBV6-1; size: NA; J: TRBJ2-2; D: NA
CDR3: CASSPRIAYEQYF; V: TRBV28; size: many; J: TRBJ2-7; D: NA
CDR3: CASSLAVGSSYEQYF; V: TRBV7-2; size: many; J: TRBJ2-7; D: NA
CDR3: CASSFGTAPVNTEAFF; V: TRBV5-1; size: few; J: TRBJ1-1; D: TRBD1
CDR3: CATGDSSNQPQHF; V: TRBV10-3; size: NA; J: TRBJ1-5; D: TRBD1
CDR3: CASSPLGSGTYEQYF; V: TRBV18; size: few; J: TRBJ2-7; D: TRBD2
CDR3: CASSRKYAYTF; V: TRBV12-3/TRBV12-4; size: many; J: TRBJ1-2; D: NA
CDR3: CASSPVLGAMDTQYF; V: TRBV7-8; size: NA; J: TRBJ2-3; D: NA
CDR3: CASSPPFLAGLTYNEQFF; V: TRBV7-9; size: many; J: TRBJ2-1; D: NA
CDR3: CASSLGLIGQGVREQYF; V: TRBV7-2; size: NA; J: TRBJ2-7; D: TRBD1
CDR3: CASSKGRDEITVTGANVLTF; V: TRBV4-1; size: NA; J: TRBJ2-6; D: NA